Detailed here is one TCR beta chain. The antigen it binds to is not known. Per-base qualities were not stored, and no clone one base away is much larger. Relative to germline, V is missing 8 bases and J is missing 2 bases, with 6 bases of the junction outside any gene match. CDR1 is given as SQVTM and CDR2 as ANQGSEA, both from the germline V gene. The CDR3 holds 14 amino acids from the cysteine to the phenylalanine. Only the CDR3 portion is preserved as DNA: 42 bases, with reading frame beginning at the first base. This record belongs to a study of cytomegalovirus exposure and HLA in healthy donors (dated by TCRdb to 2016 to 2017). About the study as a whole: In an earlier analysis of 550 to 750 of the donors, 276 Gb of sequence data and 120 million or so unique TCR beta sequences from 180 million or so T cells were reported. A later genetic analysis used genome-wide SNP genotypes for about 60% of the roughly 670 donors, treating that subset as a discovery cohort. In an earlier analysis of a few hundred of the donors, high-throughput TCR beta sequencing was used to judge whether each TCR beta V gene segment behaved as functional or pseudogenic. Among the roughly 410 genotyped donors, around 81% belonged to the genetic ancestry cluster associated with self-reported Caucasian donors. The study used immunosequencing to profile the T cell repertoires of hundreds of subjects and linked those repertoires to cytomegalovirus serostatus. About 5 DR-DQ haplotypes were handled as single units for association and clustering, since linkage in the cohort was strong. The study was designed to test whether signatures of past pathogen exposure could be identified by cataloging public T cell receptors. Donor age, sex, ethnicity and CMV serostatus were collected together with the repertoire data. Across some 400 genotyped donors of the cohort, an average of about 250,000 unique TCR beta nucleotide sequences per donor were sequenced, and approximately 17% of those sequences were non-productive. Along with the roughly 670-subject first cohort, a separate validation cohort of over a hundred different subjects was used. Around 320 gigabases of sequencing data and 80 million or so unique TCR sequences were included in an early release covering around 600 HLA-typed donors. In the later analysis, no new phenotypic data were used to find candidate immune exposures; instead, reliance was placed on TCR beta sequences and their occurrence across donors. A later analysis re-analyzed previously published TCR beta repertoires from approximately 700 donors and added high-resolution HLA genotyping to study TCR occurrence patterns. Typing coverage varied by locus: 629-630 donors for A, B, C, DRB1 and DQB1; approximately 560 for DQA1; around 570 for DPA1; roughly 470 for DPB1. To predict cytomegalovirus infection status, the study combined high-throughput TCR immunosequencing, statistical association of individual TCRs with disease status, and machine learning. Class I and class II HLA loci were covered by the typing at four-digit resolution. Every repertoire in the discovery cohort had been generated on one and the same sequencing platform. Broader findings and caveats from the paper: A further reported finding was that TCR beta sequences accurately predicted the HLA-A and HLA-B alleles for most subjects in the first cohort. A total of 164 TCR beta chains were listed by the study as associated with cytomegalovirus. Correlated functional status among segregating V segments might reflect linkage disequilibrium, but an unknown experimental factor could not be ruled out. Sequencing depth was assumed to be roughly uniform across donors in the presence/absence analyses, though that assumption may not hold. Assigning TCR associations to individual alleles was difficult when HLA alleles, especially DR and DQ, strongly co-occurred. Cytomegalovirus status was reported to be diagnosed by the classifier with high specificity and sensitivity in both the original and validation cohorts. In an earlier analysis of 500 to 650 of the donors, most TCR beta V segments appeared in productive rearrangements about 90% or about 30% of the time, broadly matching IMGT annotations. Because HLA typing was unavailable for some donors at each locus, only the typed subset was used in association tests. In this cohort, only TCR beta chains were sequenced, and detectable features were limited by the absence of alpha or paired-chain data. The authors suggested that the approach could potentially be extended to other disease states and immunological phenotypes. Some 15 rarely observed V segments, including chromosome 9 orphons, were excluded from the earlier analysis of about 500 of the donors because counts were too low. A later analysis found that HLA-associated TCR beta chains were more clonally expanded and had lower generation probabilities than equally common non-associated chains. Some IMGT-functional V segments, including TRBV6-2 and TRBV6-3, could not be distinguished by the 87-base-pair reads and were therefore excluded. CMV serostatus was the only immune exposure information available for the cohort. A cluster of highly shared sequence variants was judged likely to be a technical artifact of the sequencing pipeline. Most CMV-associated TCR beta chains appeared to be HLA-restricted in a later analysis, and the HLA associations seemed to be driven largely by CMV exposure. An association between a missense DCLRE1C variant and V-gene and J-gene trimming of TCR beta chains was found in a later genetic analysis and replicated in an independent cohort. Compared with the approximately 670-donor mean, donors in an Asian-associated ancestry cluster had fewer N-insertions in productive TCRs, according to a later genetic analysis. In a later analysis, the rate of TCR association differed among HLA loci, with DRB1 alleles having the most associated TCRs and HLA-C alleles having the fewest. Several of the top co-occurrence clusters appeared to be linked to parvovirus B19, influenza, CMV and Epstein-Barr virus, according to a later analysis. Most TCR sequences were seen in very few donors, while some public TCRs were found in many individuals. A few of the identified cytomegalovirus-associated TCR beta chains were confirmed in vitro to be specific for cytomegalovirus antigens. Specific HLA alleles were associated with over 15,000 TCR beta sequences at a false discovery rate of 0.05 in a later analysis.

Libraries were constructed by the immunoSEQ multiplex PCR assay. For the multiplex PCR, a mixture combining 60 forward primers for TCR Vbeta segments and 13 reverse primers for TCR Jbeta segments was used. The CDR3 region of rearranged TCR beta genes was amplified from genomic DNA by a multiplex PCR assay. The amplified TCR beta libraries were sequenced on the Illumina HiSeq System as 87-base-pair reads. As for how the authors treated the data: In a later analysis, roughly 80 million unique TCR beta chains were counted across the 500 to 700 repertoires, and around 10 million of these chains were shared by at least two donors. A nearest-neighbor algorithm error-corrected the raw reads and collapsed the reads into unique sequences, merging closely related sequences to remove PCR and sequencing errors. CDR3 sequences were aligned to IMGT reference sequences to assign V, D and J gene segments. For a sequence to be retained, a match of at least six nucleotides to both a V gene segment and a J gene segment was required. A rearrangement counted as productive if the CDR3 had no stop codons and remained in frame with V and J, and every other rearrangement counted as non-productive. CDR3 was defined according to IMGT convention as the region running from the second conserved V-encoded cysteine to the conserved J-encoded phenylalanine. Sequences without an unambiguous match to a single V gene segment were excluded from the earlier analysis of 450 to 750 of the donors. An earlier analysis of under 750 of the donors called V segments functional above 56.7% productive rearrangements and segregating when the between-donor standard deviation exceeded 5%. A statistical classification framework was built to diagnose cytomegalovirus status from the catalog of TCR beta chain sequences. In a later analysis, V and J genes were assigned by comparing TCR nucleotide sequences against IMGT/GENE-DB human TR gene sequences. In a later analysis, CDR3 sequences and most-parsimonious VDJ recombination scenarios were assigned using the TCRdist pipeline. In a later analysis, each TCR beta chain was defined by its CDR3 amino acid sequence together with its V-gene family, and reads without a unique V-gene family were excluded. To address suspected cross-contamination and a sequencing artifact, a later analysis removed approximately 590 highly shared, low-generation-probability nucleotide sequences. In a later analysis, a clonal expansion index was calculated for each public chain from normalized within-repertoire ranks of inferred template counts. In a later analysis, generation probabilities were computed using a VDJ recombination model fitted to out-of-frame rearrangements, and the results were checked against IGoR. In a later analysis, hypergeometric tests were used to score TCR-TCR, TCR-HLA and TCR-CMV co-occurrence, with a repertoire-size bias correction applied to TCR pairs. To estimate false discovery rates, a later analysis permuted the HLA or CMV assignments 20 times. A later analysis grouped co-occurring TCRs with DBSCAN, adding TCRdist sequence similarity when clustering within HLA-allele-positive subsets. Repertoires with fewer than 30,000 or more than 120,000 public chains, plus five repertoires with anomalous nucleotide sharing, were excluded from co-occurrence clustering. TCRdb re-hosts the immuneACCESS table, in-frame sequences only. Its copies lack some clones; in the studies checked, an unresolved V gene accounts for under half of them, and the cause for the rest is not known. V and J calls and clone size are those listed in that table; D and trimming were worked out from the DNA. This sample has 75,000 to 90,000 clones in its table, and 63% of those were observed once. Approximately 15% of the sample rests with the top ten.

The cohort was made up of hundreds of healthy bone marrow donors. At the time of sampling, all cohort members were nominally healthy, though unrecorded immune exposures were likely present. The donor was CMV seropositive and was included in the group of 250 to 350 seropositive cohort members. Every donor gave a peripheral blood sample, and the peripheral blood mononuclear cells from that sample were used for TCR beta sequencing. Genomic DNA was extracted from the blood cell samples with the Qiagen DNeasy Blood Extraction Kit. The rearrangement combines TRBV29-1 with TRBJ2-2; 9 middle bases align to TRBD1. This TCR derives from a woman in her 40s in good health and CMV-seropositive. The material sequenced was PBMCs. In nucleotide form, the sequence is TGCAGCTGTCGGACAGGGGATAACACCGGGGAGCTGTTTTTT. Its protein product is CSCRTGDNTGELFF.